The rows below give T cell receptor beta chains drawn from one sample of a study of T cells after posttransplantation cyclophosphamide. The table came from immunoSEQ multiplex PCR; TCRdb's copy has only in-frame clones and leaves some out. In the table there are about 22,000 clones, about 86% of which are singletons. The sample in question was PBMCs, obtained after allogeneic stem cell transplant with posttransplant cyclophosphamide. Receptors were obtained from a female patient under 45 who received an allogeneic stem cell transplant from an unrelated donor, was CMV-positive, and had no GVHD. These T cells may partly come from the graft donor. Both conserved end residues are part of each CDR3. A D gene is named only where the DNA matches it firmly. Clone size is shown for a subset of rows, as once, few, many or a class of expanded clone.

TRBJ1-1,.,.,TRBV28,CASSFFGGPAFF,TGTGCCAGCAGTTTCTTCGGGGGACCTGCTTTCTTT
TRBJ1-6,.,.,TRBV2,CASSADSPLHF,TGTGCCAGCAGTGCCGATTCACCCCTCCACTTT
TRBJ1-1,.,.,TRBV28,CASSLSLSYTEAFF,TGTGCCAGCAGTTTATCCCTCTCTTACACTGAAGCTTTCTTT
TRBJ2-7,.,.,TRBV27,CASSATPAGAFYEQYF,TGTGCCAGCAGTGCCACCCCGGCGGGGGCTTTCTACGAGCAGTACTTC
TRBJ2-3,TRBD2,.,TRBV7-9,CASSPRTSGYTDTQYF,TGTGCCAGCAGCCCAAGGACTAGCGGTTACACAGATACGCAGTATTTT
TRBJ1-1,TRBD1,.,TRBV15,CATSPDRRNTEAFF,TGTGCCACCAGCCCGGACAGGAGGAACACTGAAGCTTTCTTT
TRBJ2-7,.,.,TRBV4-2,CASSPRRESYEQYF,TGTGCCAGCAGCCCTCGGAGGGAGTCCTACGAGCAGTACTTC
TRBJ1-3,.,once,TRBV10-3,CAISVGKAGHSSGNTIYF,TGTGCCATCAGTGTCGGGAAGGCAGGTCATTCCTCTGGAAACACCATATATTTT
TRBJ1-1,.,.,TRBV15,CATSRASGEGWAEAFF,TGTGCCACCAGCAGAGCCTCCGGCGAGGGATGGGCTGAAGCTTTCTTT
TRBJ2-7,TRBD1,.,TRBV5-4,CASSFRTGGSYEQYF,TGTGCCAGCAGCTTCCGGACAGGGGGATCCTACGAGCAGTACTTC
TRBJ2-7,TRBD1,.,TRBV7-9,CASSLGQGAYEQYF,TGTGCCAGCAGCTTAGGACAGGGGGCCTACGAGCAGTACTTC
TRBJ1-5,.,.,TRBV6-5,CASRPREYSNQPQHF,TGTGCCAGCAGACCACGGGAGTATAGCAATCAGCCCCAGCATTTT
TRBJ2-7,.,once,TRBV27,CASSPKSSSYEQYF,TGTGCCAGCAGTCCAAAGTCTAGCTCCTACGAGCAGTACTTC
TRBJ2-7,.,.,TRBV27,CASSLSKGYEGYEQYF,TGTGCCAGCAGTTTATCGAAGGGTTATGAGGGCTACGAGCAGTACTTC
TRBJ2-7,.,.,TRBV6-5,CASSFGDKYEQYF,TGTGCCAGCAGTTTCGGGGACAAATACGAGCAGTACTTC
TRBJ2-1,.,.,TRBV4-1,CASSHREGSYNEQFF,TGCGCCAGCAGCCACAGGGAAGGGTCCTACAATGAGCAGTTCTTC
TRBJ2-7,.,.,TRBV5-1,CASSPEGHLDFYEQYF,TGCGCCAGCAGCCCGGAAGGACACCTAGATTTCTACGAGCAGTACTTC
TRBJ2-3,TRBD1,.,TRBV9,CASSATGGTFDTQYF,TGTGCCAGCAGCGCAACAGGGGGTACTTTTGATACGCAGTATTTT
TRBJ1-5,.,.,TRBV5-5,CASSLLPNPTGLNQPQHF,TGTGCCAGCAGCTTGTTGCCAAACCCAACAGGGCTCAATCAGCCCCAGCATTTT
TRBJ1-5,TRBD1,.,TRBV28,CASSLGTGWNQPQHF,TGTGCCAGCAGCCTAGGGACAGGGTGGAATCAGCCCCAGCATTTT
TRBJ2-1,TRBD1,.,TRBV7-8,CASSLAAGTGYYNEQFF,TGTGCCAGCAGCTTGGCCGCCGGGACAGGTTATTACAATGAGCAGTTCTTC
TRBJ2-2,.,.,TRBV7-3,CASSLTSQGLNTGELFF,TGTGCCAGCAGCTTAACATCGCAGGGCCTGAACACCGGGGAGCTGTTTTTT
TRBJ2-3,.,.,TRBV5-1,CASSLDENTDTQYF,TGCGCCAGCAGCTTGGACGAGAACACAGATACGCAGTATTTT
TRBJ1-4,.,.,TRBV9,CASSVATGGPNEKLFF,TGTGCCAGCAGCGTAGCTACGGGGGGTCCTAATGAAAAACTGTTTTTT
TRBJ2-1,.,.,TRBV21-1,CASSRTGAFPYNEQFF,TGTGCCAGCAGCAGAACAGGAGCCTTTCCCTACAATGAGCAGTTCTTC
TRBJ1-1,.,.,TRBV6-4,CASRGHLNTEAFF,TGTGCCAGCAGGGGACATCTAAACACTGAAGCTTTCTTT
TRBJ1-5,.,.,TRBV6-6,CASTPGRVVTQPQHF,TGTGCCAGCACCCCCGGCAGGGTAGTCACTCAGCCCCAGCATTTT
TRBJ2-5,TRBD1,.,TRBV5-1,CASSLGQGAQETQYF,TGCGCCAGCAGCTTGGGACAGGGGGCCCAAGAGACCCAGTACTTC
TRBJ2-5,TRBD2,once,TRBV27,CASSSGLAHYF,TGTGCCAGCAGTTCCGGACTAGCGCATTACTTC
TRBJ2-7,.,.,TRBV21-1,CASSRVGQGKKTYEQYF,TGTGCCAGCTCTAGAGTGGGGCAGGGGAAGAAGACTTACGAGCAGTACTTC
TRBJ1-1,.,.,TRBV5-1,CASSLSQISEAFF,TGCGCCAGCAGCTTATCACAGATCTCTGAAGCTTTCTTT
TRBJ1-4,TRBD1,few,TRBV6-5,CASSQGQGGEKLFF,TGTGCCAGCAGTCAGGGACAGGGGGGCGAAAAACTGTTTTTT
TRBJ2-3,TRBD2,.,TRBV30,CAWRLAGNTDTQYF,TGTGCCTGGCGACTAGCGGGGAATACAGATACGCAGTATTTT
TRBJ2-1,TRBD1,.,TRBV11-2,CASRQGAYNEQFF,TGTGCCAGCAGGCAGGGGGCCTACAATGAGCAGTTCTTC
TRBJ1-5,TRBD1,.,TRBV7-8,CASSLGAAGGSQPQHF,TGTGCCAGCAGCTTGGGGGCGGCAGGGGGCAGCCAGCCCCAGCATTTT
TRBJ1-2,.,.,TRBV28,CASSVGGQYYGYTF,TGTGCCAGCTCCGTGGGGGGGCAATACTATGGCTACACCTTC
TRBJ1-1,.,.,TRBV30,CAWSVGGNTEAFF,TGTGCCTGGAGTGTAGGGGGGAACACTGAAGCTTTCTTT
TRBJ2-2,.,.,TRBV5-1,CASSLVRSNTGELFF,TGCGCCAGCAGCTTGGTCCGGTCGAACACCGGGGAGCTGTTTTTT
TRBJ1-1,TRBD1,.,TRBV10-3,CATRWDRIWRTEAFF,TGTGCCACCCGATGGGACAGGATATGGAGAACTGAAGCTTTCTTT
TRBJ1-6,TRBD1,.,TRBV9,CASSTTGTANSPLHF,TGTGCCAGCAGCACGACAGGGACCGCTAATTCACCCCTCCACTTT
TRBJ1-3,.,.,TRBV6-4,CASSAEDGNTIYF,TGTGCCAGCAGTGCCGAGGATGGAAACACCATATATTTT
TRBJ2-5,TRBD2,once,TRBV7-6,CASSLGWETSGGTLETQYF,TGTGCCAGCAGCTTAGGATGGGAAACTAGCGGGGGGACCTTAGAGACCCAGTACTTC
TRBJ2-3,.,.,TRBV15,CATSRNYHADTQYF,TGTGCCACCAGCAGAAACTACCACGCAGATACGCAGTATTTT
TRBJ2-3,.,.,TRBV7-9,CASSHRGRLAGNTDTQYF,TGTGCCAGCAGCCACAGGGGGCGGTTAGCGGGGAACACAGATACGCAGTATTTT
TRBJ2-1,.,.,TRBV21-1,CASSTAITQSSYNEQFF,TGTGCCAGCAGCACTGCTATTACCCAAAGCTCCTACAATGAGCAGTTCTTC
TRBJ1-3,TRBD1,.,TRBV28,CASSSQDRWNTIYF,TGTGCCAGCAGTTCCCAGGACAGGTGGAACACCATATATTTT
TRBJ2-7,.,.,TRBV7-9,CASSLAGLMRAGEQYF,TGTGCCAGCAGCTTAGCGGGGTTAATGAGGGCTGGGGAGCAGTACTTC
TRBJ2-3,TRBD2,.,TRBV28,CASSIPSGGATDTQYF,TGTGCCAGCAGTATCCCAAGCGGGGGGGCAACAGATACGCAGTATTTT
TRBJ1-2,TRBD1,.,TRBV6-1,CASSTGQGANYGYTF,TGTGCCAGCAGTACAGGACAGGGGGCCAACTATGGCTACACCTTC
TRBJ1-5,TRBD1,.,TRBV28,CASSLPGGTGGFQPQHF,TGTGCCAGCAGCCTTCCTGGAGGGACAGGGGGCTTCCAGCCCCAGCATTTT
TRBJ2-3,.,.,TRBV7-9,CASSIAGTDTQYF,TGTGCCAGCAGCATAGCCGGGACAGATACGCAGTATTTT
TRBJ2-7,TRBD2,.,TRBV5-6,CASSESMGTSGSYEQYF,TGTGCCAGCAGCGAGAGCATGGGGACTAGCGGCTCCTACGAGCAGTACTTC
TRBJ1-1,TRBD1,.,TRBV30,CAGSTGRNTEAFF,TGTGCCGGGTCGACAGGGAGAAACACTGAAGCTTTCTTT